This record covers a single T cell receptor beta chain. This clonotype was seen ten or more times. Its antigen remains unidentified. Per-base quality was not reported, and no clone a single base away is much larger than it. The data stem from a study of post-analysis software for immune sequencing data (dated by TCRdb to the mid-2010s). Regarding the study in general: Recorded disease courses included relapsing-remitting, secondary progressive and progressive-relapsing multiple sclerosis, with some patients lacking subtype annotation. The patient repertoires were compared against approximately ten previously published healthy control repertoires obtained from donors aged roughly 6 to 25 years. A subset of samples was prepared in parallel using single-end sample barcoding, then pooled and co-amplified after Illumina adapter ligation. The paper's findings and limits, for the study overall: Strong co-clustering of samples prepared in the same batch was shown by direct clustering with F measure, prompting a batch-effect correction. Multiple sclerosis patients had significantly lower normalized Chao1 diversity than controls, a result that suggests substantial peripheral T-cell clonal expansion. Patients showed significantly higher frequencies than controls for about five TRBV segments, among them TRBV5-6, TRBV5-1 and TRBV20-1. The multiple sclerosis patient group was slightly younger than the control group.

The receptor library was made with PCR. Sequencing was carried out with an Illumina HiSeq 2500. To reduce PCR and sequencing biases, unique molecular identifiers were incorporated into the TCR beta cDNA libraries. Per 1 to 10 million input T cells, approximately 500,000 cDNA molecules were obtained, such that each molecule approximated one T cell. The same protocol used for the earlier healthy control dataset was applied to prepare and sequence the patient libraries. Samples belonging to the same batch were prepared together, multiplexed and sequenced on a shared HiSeq lane. On the authors' methods: Raw barcoded reads were processed with MIGEC, and single-read molecular identifier groups were discarded before consensus assembly and CDR3 extraction. Clonotype tables were post-analysed with VDJtools, normalizing diversity by down-sampling all datasets to the smallest sample size. Repertoire overlap clustering matched CDR3 amino acid but not nucleotide sequences to correct batch-related cross-sample contamination. TCRdb reprocessed the public reads (quality trimming at Q25 with fastp, clone calling with MiXCR) and kept in-frame beta chains. Every entry covers one CDR3 protein and lists the most common genes and DNA from its rows. The V and J calls and clone size come from TCRdb's table, not from the authors' own analysis. The sample table holds roughly 540,000 distinct CDR3 sequences, of which roughly 34% were seen once. The ten largest clones capture less than 6% of the sample.

For CDR1 and CDR2, the germline V gene lists SGHTA and FQGTGA. Trimming costs V 4 bases and J 5 bases, and their ends lie 11 bases apart. The CDR3, cysteine through phenylalanine, is 13 amino acids long. The sequence is cut down to CDR3 DNA, 39 bases in frame from base 1. TCR beta repertoires were profiled from peripheral blood of about a dozen young patients with multiple sclerosis to demonstrate the VDJtools post-analysis software. Multiple sclerosis patients were children and adolescents aged about 6 to 15 years. The clonotype comes from a girl aged 2-17 years with multiple sclerosis. The specimen sequenced was blood. The receptor chain draws on TRBV7-3 and TRBJ2-5, with no confidently assigned D gene. CDR3 sequence: CASSSVAGETQYF. The nucleotide sequence reads as follows: TGTGCCAGCAGCTCGGTAGCTGGCGAGACCCAGTACTTC.